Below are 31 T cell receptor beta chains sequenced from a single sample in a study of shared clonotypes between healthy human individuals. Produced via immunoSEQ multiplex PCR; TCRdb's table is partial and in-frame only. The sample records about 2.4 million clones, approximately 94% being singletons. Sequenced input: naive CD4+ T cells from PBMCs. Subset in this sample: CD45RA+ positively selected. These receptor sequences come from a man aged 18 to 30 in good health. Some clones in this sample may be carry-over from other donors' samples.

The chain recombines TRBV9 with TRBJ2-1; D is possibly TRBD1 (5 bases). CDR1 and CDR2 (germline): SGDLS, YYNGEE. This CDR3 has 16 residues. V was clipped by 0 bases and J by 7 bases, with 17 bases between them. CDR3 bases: TGTGCCAGCAGCGTAGGCAGCCTAGGGGCGTGGAATGAGCAGTTCTTC. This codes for CASSVGSLGAWNEQFF.

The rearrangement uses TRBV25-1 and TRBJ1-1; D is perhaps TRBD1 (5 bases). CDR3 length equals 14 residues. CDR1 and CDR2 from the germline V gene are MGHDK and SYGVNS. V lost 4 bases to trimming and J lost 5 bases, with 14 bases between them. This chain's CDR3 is CASSGGVSRTEAFF. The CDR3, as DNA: TGTGCCAGCAGTGGGGGCGTCAGTAGGACTGAAGCTTTCTTT.

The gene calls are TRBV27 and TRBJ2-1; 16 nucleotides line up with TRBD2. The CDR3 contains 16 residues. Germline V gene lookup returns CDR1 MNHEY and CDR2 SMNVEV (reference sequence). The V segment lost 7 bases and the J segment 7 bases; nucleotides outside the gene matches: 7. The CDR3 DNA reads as TGTGCCAGCAACTCCCCGGGACTAGCGGGGGGGAATGAGCAGTTCTTC. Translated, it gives CASNSPGLAGGNEQFF.

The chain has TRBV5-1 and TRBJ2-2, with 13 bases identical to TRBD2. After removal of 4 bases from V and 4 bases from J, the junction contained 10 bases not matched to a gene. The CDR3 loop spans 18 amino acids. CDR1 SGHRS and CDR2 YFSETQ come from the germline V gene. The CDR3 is CASSHWTSGSGSTGELFF. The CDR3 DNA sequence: TGCGCCAGCAGCCATTGGACTAGCGGGAGTGGGAGCACCGGGGAGCTGTTTTTT.

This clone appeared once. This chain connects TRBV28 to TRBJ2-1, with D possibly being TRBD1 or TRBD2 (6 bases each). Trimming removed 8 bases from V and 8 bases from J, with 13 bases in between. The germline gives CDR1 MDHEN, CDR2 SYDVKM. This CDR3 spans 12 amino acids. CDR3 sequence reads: CASDQGGYEQFF. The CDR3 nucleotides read TGTGCCAGCGACCAAGGGGGGTATGAGCAGTTCTTC.

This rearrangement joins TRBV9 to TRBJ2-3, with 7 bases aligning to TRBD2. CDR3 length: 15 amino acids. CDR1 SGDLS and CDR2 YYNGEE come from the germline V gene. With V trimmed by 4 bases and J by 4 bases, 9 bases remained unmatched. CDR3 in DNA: TGTGCCAGCAGCTTTCAAGCGGGAAGTGCAGATACGCAGTATTTT. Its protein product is CASSFQAGSADTQYF.

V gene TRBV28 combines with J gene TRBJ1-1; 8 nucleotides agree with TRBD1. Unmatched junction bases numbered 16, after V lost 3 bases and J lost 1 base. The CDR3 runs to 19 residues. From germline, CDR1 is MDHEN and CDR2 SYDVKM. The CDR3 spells CASSFIGPKTGATNTEAFF. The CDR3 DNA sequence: TGTGCCAGCAGTTTTATAGGGCCTAAGACAGGGGCAACGAACACTGAAGCTTTCTTT.

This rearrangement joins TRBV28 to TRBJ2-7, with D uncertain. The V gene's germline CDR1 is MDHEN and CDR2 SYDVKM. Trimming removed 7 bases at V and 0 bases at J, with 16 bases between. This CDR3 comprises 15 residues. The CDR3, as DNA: TGTGCCAGCAACCACCCGCGCCTTAGCTCCTACGAGCAGTACTTC. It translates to CASNHPRLSSYEQYF. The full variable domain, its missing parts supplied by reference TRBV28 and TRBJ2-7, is DVKVTQSSRYLVKRTGEKVFLECVQDMDHENMFWYRQDPGLGLRLIYFSYDVKMKEKGDIPEGYSVSREKKERFSLILESASTNQTSMYLCASNHPRLSSYEQYFGPGTRLTVT.

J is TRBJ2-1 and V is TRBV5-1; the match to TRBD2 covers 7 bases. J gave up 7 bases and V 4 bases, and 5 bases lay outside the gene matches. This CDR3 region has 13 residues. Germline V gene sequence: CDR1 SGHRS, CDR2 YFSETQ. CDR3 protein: CASSSSGGNEQFF. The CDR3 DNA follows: TGCGCCAGCAGCAGTTCGGGGGGTAATGAGCAGTTCTTC. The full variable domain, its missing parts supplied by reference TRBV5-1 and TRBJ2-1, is KAGVTQTPRYLIKTRGQQVTLSCSPISGHRSVSWYQQTPGQGLQFLFEYFSETQRNKGNFPGRFSGRQFSNSRSEMNVSTLELGDSALYLCASSSSGGNEQFFGPGTRLTVL.

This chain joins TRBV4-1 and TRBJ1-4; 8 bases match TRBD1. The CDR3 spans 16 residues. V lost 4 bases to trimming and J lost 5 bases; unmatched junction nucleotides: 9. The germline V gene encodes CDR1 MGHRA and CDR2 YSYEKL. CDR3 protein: CASSRPDRAPNEKLFF. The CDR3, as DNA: TGCGCCAGCAGCCGCCCGGACAGGGCTCCGAATGAAAAACTGTTTTTT.

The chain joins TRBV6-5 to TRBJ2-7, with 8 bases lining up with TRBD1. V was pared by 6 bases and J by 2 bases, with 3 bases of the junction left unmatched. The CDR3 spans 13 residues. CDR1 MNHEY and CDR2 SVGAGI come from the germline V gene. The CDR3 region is CASRTGEAYEQYF. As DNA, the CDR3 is TGTGCCAGCAGGACAGGGGAGGCCTACGAGCAGTACTTC.

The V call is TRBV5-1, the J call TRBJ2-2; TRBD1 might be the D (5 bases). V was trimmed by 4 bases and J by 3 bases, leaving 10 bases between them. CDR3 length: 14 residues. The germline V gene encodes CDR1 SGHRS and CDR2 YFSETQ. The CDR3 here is CASSRVGDTGELFF. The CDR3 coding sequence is TGCGCCAGCAGCAGGGTAGGGGACACCGGGGAGCTGTTTTTT.

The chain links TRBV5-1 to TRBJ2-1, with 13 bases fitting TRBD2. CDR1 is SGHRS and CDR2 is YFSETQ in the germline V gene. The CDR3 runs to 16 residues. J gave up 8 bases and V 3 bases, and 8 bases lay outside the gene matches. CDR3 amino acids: CASSWAGTSGIYEQFF. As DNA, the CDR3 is TGCGCCAGCAGCTGGGCCGGGACTAGCGGGATATATGAGCAGTTCTTC.

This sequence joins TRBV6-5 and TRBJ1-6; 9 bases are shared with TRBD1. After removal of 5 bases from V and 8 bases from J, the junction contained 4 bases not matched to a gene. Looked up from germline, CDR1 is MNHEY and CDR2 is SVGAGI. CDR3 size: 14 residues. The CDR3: CASSRQGEHSPLHF. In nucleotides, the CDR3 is TGTGCCAGCAGTCGACAGGGGGAACATTCACCCCTCCACTTT.

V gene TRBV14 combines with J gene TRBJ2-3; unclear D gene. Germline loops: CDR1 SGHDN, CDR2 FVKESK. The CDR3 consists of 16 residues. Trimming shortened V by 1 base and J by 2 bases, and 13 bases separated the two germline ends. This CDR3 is CASSQGPPPITDTQYF. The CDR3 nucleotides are TGTGCCAGCAGCCAAGGTCCCCCCCCTATCACAGATACGCAGTATTTT.

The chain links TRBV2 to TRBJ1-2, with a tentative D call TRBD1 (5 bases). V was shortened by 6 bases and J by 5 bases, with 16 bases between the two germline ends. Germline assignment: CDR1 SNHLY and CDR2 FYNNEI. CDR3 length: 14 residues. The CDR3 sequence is CASSASSGGYGYTF. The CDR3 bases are TGTGCCAGCAGCGCCTCGTCCGGGGGGTATGGCTACACCTTC.

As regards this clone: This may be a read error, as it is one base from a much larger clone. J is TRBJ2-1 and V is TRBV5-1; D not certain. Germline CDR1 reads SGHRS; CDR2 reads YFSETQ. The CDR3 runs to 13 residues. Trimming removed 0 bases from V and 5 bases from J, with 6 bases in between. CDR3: CASSLGHNNEQFF. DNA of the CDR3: TGCGCCAGCAGCTTGGGACATAACAATGAGCAGTTCTTC. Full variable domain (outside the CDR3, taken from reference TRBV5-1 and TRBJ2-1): KAGVTQTPRYLIKTRGQQVTLSCSPISGHRSVSWYQQTPGQGLQFLFEYFSETQRNKGNFPGRFSGRQFSNSRSEMNVSTLELGDSALYLCASSLGHNNEQFFGPGTRLTVL.

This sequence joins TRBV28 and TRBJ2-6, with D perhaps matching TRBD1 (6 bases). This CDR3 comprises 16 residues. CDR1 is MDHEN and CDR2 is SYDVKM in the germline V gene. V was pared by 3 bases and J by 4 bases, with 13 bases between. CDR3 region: CASSLVTGYGANVLTF. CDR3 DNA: TGTGCCAGCAGTTTGGTAACAGGGTACGGGGCCAACGTCCTGACTTTC.

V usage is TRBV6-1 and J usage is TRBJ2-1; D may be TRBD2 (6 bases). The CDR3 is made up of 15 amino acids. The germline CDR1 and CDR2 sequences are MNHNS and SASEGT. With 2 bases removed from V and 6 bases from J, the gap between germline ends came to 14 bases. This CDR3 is CASSEYTTGANEQFF. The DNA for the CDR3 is TGTGCCAGCAGTGAATATACTACGGGAGCCAATGAGCAGTTCTTC.

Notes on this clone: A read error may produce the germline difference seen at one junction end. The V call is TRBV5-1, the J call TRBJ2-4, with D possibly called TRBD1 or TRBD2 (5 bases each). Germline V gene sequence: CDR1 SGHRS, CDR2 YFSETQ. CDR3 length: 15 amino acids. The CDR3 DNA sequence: TGTGCCAGCAGCTTGGGTCGGGGCCCAAAAAACATTCAGTACTTC. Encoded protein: CASSLGRGPKNIQYF.

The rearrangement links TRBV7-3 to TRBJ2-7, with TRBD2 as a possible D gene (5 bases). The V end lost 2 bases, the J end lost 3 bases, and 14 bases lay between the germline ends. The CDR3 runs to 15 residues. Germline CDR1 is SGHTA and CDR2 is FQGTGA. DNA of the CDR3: TGTGCCAGCAGCTTAGGGCTAGCTACTAACTACGAGCAGTACTTC. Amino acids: CASSLGLATNYEQYF.

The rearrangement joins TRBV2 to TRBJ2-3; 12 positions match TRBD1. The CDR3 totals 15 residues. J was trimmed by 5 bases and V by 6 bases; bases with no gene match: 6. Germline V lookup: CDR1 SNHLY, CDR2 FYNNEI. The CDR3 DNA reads TGTGCCAGCAGAATGGGACAGGGGGCGAGAGATACGCAGTATTTT. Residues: CASRMGQGARDTQYF.

The CDR3 spells CASSFGGEWEQFF. CDR3 DNA: TGTGCCAGCAGCTTCGGGGGTGAGTGGGAGCAGTTCTTC. The J gene is TRBJ2-1, the V gene TRBV7-2; TRBD2 is a possible D gene (6 bases). The CDR3 has 13 residues. The V gene lost 3 bases and the J gene lost 10 bases, with 13 bases spanning the gap. From germline, CDR1 is SGHTA and CDR2 FQGNSA. Supplemented by reference TRBV7-2 and TRBJ2-1, the full variable domain reads GAGVSQSPSNKVTEKGKDVELRCDPISGHTALYWYRQSLGQGLEFLIYFQGNSAPDKSGLPSDRFSAERTGGSVSTLTIQRTQQEDSAVYLCASSFGGEWEQFFGPGTRLTVL.

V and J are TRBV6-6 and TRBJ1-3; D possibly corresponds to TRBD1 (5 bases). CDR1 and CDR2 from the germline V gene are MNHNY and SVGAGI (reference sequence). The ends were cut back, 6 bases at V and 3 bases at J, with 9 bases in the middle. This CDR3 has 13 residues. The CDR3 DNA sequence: TGTGCCAGCAGGGGGGGATTTGGAAACACCATATATTTT. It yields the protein CASRGGFGNTIYF.

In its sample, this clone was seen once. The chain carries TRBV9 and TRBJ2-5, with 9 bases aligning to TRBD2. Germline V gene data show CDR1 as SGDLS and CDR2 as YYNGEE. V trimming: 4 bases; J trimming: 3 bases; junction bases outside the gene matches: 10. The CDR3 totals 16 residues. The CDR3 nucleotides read TGTGCCAGCAGCTCCCTTTTAGCGGGAGTAGAAGAGACCCAGTACTTC. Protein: CASSSLLAGVEETQYF.

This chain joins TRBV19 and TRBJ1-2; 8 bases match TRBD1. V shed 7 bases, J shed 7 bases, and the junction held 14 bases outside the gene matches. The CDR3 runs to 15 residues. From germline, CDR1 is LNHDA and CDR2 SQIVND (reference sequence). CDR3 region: CASTGQGPARGGYTF. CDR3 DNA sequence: TGTGCCAGTACCGGACAGGGCCCGGCGCGCGGTGGCTACACCTTC.

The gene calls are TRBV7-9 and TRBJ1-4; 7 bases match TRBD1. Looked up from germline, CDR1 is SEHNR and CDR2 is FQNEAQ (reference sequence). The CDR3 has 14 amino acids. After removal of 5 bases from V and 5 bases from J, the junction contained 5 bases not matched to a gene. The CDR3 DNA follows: TGTGCCAGCAGCCCCGGGACAGAGAATGAAAAACTGTTTTTT. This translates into CASSPGTENEKLFF.

Here the CDR3 reads CASRQGADLQYF. CDR3 sequence (DNA): TGTGCCAGCAGACAGGGGGCGGACCTGCAGTATTTT. The V and J genes are TRBV6-1 and TRBJ2-3; 9 bases align to TRBD1. The J segment lost 11 bases and the V segment lost 6 bases, leaving 6 bases of the junction unmatched. The CDR3 runs to 12 residues. Looked up from germline, CDR1 is MNHNS and CDR2 is SASEGT.

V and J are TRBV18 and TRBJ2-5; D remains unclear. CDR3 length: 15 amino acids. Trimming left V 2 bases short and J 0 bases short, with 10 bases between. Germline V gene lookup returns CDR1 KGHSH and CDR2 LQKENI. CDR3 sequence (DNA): TGTGCCAGCTCACCAATCATAGGGAACCAAGAGACCCAGTACTTC. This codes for CASSPIIGNQETQYF.

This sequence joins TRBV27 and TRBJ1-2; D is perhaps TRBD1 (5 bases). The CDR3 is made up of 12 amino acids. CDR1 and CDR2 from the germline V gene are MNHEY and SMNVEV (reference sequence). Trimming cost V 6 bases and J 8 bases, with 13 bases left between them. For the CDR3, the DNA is TGTGCCAGCAGACCTGTTCAGGGAGGCTACACCTTC. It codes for CASRPVQGGYTF.

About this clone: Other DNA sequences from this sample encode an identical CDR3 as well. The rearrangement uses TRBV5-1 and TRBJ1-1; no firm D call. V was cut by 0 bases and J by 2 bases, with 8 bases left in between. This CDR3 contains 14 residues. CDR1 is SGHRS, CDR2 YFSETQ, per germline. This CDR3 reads CASSLGTTNTEAFF. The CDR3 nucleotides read TGCGCCAGCAGCTTGGGGACTACTAACACTGAAGCTTTCTTT. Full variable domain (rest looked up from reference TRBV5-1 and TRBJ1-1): KAGVTQTPRYLIKTRGQQVTLSCSPISGHRSVSWYQQTPGQGLQFLFEYFSETQRNKGNFPGRFSGRQFSNSRSEMNVSTLELGDSALYLCASSLGTTNTEAFFGQGTRLTVV.